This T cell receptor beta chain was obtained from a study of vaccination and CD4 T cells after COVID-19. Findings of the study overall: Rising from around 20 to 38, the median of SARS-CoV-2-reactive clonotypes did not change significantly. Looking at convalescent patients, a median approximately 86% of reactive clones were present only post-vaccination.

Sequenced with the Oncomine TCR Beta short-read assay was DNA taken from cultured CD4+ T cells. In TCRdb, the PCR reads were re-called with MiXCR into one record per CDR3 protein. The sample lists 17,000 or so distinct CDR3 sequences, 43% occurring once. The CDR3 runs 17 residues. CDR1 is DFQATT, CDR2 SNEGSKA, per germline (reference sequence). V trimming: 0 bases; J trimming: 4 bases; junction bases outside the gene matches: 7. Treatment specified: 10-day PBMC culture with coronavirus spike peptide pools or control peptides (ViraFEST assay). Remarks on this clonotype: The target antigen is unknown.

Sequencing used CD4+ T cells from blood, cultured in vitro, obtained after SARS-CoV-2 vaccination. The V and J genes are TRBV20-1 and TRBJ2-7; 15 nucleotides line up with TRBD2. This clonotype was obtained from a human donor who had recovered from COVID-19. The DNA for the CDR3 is TGCAGTGCTAGAGATGTCGGGACTAGCGGGAGGTGGTACGAGCAGTACTTC. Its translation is CSARDVGTSGRWYEQYF.